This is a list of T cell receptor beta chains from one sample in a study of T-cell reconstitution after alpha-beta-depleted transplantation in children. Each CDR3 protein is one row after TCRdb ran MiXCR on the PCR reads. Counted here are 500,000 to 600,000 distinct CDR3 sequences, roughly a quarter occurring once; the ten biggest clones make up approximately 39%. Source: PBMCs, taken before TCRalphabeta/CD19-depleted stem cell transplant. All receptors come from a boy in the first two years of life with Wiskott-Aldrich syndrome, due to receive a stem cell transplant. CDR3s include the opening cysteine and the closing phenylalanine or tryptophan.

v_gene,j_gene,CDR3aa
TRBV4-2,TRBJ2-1,CASSQGGPNEQFF
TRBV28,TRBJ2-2,CASSLTGTVGGELFF
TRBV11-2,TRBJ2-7,CASRVGLYEQYF
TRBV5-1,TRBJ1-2,CASSLVAEVGYGYTF
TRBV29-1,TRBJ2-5,CSVGRLLQETQYF
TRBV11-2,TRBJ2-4,CASSLGGTSGRSRSIQYF
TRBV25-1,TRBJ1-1,CASRDRGSVEAFF
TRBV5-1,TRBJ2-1,CASSLFSGEQFF
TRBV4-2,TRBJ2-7,CASSQDNSGRAYEQYF
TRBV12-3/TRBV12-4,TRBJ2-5,CASSHTGAAAQYF
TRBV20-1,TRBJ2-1,CSAVNSGTRKYNEQFF
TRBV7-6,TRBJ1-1,CASSSRGTEAFF
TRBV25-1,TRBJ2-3,CASRKGLAATDTQYF
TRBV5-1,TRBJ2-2,CASSLGDRPTGELFF
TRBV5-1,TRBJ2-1,CASSLDPGRGLQDEQFF
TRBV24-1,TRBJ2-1,CATGRGLARDNEQFF